The source of this TCR beta chain is a study of graft-versus-host responses after intestinal transplantation. Deletions cut 3 bases from V and 4 bases from J, with 13 bases between. This CDR3 has 14 amino acids. Germline V CDR1 and CDR2: MNHEY, SMNVEV (reference sequence). The study, taken as a whole, reports: Researchers found GvH clones in recipient marrow, and some showed up first in ileum or blood.

Using immunoSEQ multiplex PCR, the repertoire was profiled, and TCRdb retains in-frame clones only, with some absent. The sample has 85,000 to 100,000 clones, about 83% seen once. Points on this clone: The target antigen is unknown.

The genes are TRBV27 and TRBJ2-7; D tentatively fits TRBD1 or TRBD2 (5 bases each). The starting material was PBMCs, obtained 255 days after intestinal transplant. This TCR was sampled from a human patient who received an intestinal transplant, so some T cells may come from the graft donor. CDR3: CASSFGPWGYEQYF. CDR3 DNA sequence: TGTGCCAGCAGTTTCGGCCCCTGGGGGTACGAGCAGTACTTC.